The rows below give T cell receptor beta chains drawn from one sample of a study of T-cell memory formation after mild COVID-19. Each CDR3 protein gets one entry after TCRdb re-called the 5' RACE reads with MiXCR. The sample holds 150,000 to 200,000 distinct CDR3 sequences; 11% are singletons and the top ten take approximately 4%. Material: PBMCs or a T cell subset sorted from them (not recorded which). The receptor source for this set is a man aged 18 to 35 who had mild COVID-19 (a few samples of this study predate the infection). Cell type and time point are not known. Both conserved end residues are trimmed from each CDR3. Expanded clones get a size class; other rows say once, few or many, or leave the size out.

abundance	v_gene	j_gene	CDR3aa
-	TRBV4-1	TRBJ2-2	ASSLPGMGATGELF
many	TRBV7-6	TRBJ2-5	ASSRGGTLQETQY
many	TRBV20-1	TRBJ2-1	SASGVPYNEQF
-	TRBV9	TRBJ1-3	ASSPGGGQKKSSGNTIY
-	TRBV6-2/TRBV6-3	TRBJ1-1	ASRAHRGGNTEAF
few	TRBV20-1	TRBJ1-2	SAGLWTGDGYT
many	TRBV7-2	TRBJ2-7	ASSPRDYKYEQY
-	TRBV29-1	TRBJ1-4	SVAGTLNEKLF
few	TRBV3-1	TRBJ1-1	ASSQASQGNTEAF
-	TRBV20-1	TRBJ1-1	SASGSFRGGTEAF
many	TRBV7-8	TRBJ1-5	ASSLTVNQPQH
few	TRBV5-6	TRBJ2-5	ASSSPPGETQY
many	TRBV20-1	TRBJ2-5	SVERTGVLQTQY
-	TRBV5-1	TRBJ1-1	ASSLWAQGSNTEAF
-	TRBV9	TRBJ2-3	ASSVQSDTQY
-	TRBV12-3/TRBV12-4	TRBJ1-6	ASSFGSPNSPLH
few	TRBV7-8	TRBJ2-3	ASAGLSTDTQY
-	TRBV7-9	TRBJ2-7	ASSLALQTAYEQY
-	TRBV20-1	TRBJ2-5	SARRAGGQETQY
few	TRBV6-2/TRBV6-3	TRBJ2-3	ASSYGVRDTQY
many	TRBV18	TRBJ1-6	ASSYVSSGSPLH
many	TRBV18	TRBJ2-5	ASSPFAVQETQY
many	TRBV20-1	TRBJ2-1	SASLPGGGAYNEQF
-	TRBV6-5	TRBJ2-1	ASKIMAHNEQF
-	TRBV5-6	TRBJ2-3	ASSWRQPDTQY
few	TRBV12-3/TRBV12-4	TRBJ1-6	ASSLYPDPSSYNSPLH
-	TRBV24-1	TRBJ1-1	ATSDHNGSEAF
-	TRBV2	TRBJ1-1	AGRVNTEAF
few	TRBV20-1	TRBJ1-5	SVVETPPNQPQH
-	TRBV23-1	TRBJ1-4	ASRVSRTNEKLF
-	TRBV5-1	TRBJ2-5	ASSPDSHQETQY
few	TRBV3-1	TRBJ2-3	ASSQNHQATDTQY
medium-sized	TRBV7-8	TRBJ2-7	ASSLALDPSGYEQY
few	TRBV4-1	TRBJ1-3	ASSQDWDTFSGNTIY
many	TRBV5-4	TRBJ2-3	ASSLVTGRDTQY
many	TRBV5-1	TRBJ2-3	ASSLDSGGNADTQY
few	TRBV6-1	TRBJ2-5	ASSEGAGHETQY